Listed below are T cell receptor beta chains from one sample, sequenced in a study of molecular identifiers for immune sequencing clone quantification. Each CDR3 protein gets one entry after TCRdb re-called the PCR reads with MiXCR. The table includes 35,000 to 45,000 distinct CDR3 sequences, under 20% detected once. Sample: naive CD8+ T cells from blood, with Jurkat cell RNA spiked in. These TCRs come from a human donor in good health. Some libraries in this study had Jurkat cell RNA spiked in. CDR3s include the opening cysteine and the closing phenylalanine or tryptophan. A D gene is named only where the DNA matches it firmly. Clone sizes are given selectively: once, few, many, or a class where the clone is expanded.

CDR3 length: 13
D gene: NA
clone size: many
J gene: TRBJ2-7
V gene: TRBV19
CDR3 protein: CASSPGRLYEQYF
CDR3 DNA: TGTGCCAGTAGTCCGGGACGCCTCTACGAGCAGTACTTC

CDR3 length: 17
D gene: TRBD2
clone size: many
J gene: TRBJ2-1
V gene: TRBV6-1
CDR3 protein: CASSELAGVTSYNEQFF
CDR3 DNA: TGTGCCAGCAGTGAACTAGCGGGAGTCACGTCATACAATGAGCAGTTCTTC

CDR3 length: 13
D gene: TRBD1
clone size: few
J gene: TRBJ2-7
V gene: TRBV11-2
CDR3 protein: CASSFDRAYEQYF
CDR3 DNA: TGTGCCAGCAGCTTTGACAGGGCCTACGAGCAGTACTTC

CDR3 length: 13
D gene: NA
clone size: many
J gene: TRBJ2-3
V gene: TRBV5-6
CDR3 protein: CASSLALLDTQYF
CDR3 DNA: TGTGCCAGCAGCTTGGCCCTATTGGATACGCAGTATTTT

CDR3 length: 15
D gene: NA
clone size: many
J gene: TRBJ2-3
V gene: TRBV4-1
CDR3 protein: CASSQGGSSTDTQYF
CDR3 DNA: TGCGCCAGCAGCCAAGGAGGGTCTAGCACAGATACGCAGTATTTT

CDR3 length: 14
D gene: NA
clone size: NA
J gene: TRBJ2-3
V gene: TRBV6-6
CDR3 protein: CGSSWLTGTDTQYF
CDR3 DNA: TGTGGCAGCAGTTGGCTGACCGGCACAGATACGCAGTATTTT

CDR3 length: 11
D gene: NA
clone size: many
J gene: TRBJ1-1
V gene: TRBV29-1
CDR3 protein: CSVEGGGRAFF
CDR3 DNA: TGCAGCGTCGAGGGGGGGGGCAGAGCTTTCTTT

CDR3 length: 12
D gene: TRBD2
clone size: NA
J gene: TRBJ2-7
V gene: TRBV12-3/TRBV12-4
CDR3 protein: CAPGGAGLEQYF
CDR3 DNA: TGTGCCCCCGGGGGAGCGGGACTCGAGCAGTACTTC

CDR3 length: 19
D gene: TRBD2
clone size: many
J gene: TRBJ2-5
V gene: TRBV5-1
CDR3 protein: CASSLAKVLAGGPLETQYF
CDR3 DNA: TGCGCCAGCAGCTTGGCCAAAGTACTAGCGGGAGGGCCATTGGAGACCCAGTACTTC

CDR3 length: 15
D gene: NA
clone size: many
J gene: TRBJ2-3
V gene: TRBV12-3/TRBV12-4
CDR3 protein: CASSFDRSRTDTQYF
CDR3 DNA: TGTGCCAGCAGTTTCGACAGGAGTCGCACAGATACGCAGTATTTT

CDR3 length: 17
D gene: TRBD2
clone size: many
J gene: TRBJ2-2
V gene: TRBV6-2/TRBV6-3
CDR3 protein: CASSPPSGAKNTGELFF
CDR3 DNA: TGTGCCAGCAGCCCCCCTAGCGGGGCAAAGAACACCGGGGAGCTGTTTTTT

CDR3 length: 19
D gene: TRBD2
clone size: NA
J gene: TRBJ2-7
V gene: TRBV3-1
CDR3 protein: CASSQALMRSGGAFYEQYF
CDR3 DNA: TGTGCCAGCAGCCAAGCGTTGATGAGGAGCGGGGGGGCCTTTTACGAGCAGTACTTC

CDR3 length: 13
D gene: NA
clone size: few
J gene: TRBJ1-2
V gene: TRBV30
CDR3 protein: CAWTVVSNYGYTF
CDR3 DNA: TGTGCCTGGACTGTTGTGAGTAACTATGGCTACACCTTC

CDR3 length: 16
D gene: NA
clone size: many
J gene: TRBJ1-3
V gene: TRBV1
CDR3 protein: CTSVNIGHSSGNTIYF
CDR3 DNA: TGCACCAGCGTCAATATAGGGCACAGCTCTGGAAACACCATATATTTT

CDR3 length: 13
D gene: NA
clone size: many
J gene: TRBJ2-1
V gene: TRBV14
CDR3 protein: CASSQGKSFEQFF
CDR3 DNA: TGTGCCAGCAGCCAAGGGAAAAGCTTTGAGCAGTTCTTC

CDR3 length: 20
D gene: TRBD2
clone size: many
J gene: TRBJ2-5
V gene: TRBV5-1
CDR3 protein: CASSSNPHGGIAPNQETQYF
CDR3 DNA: TGCGCCAGCAGCTCAAACCCACACGGGGGGATCGCGCCGAACCAAGAGACCCAGTACTTC

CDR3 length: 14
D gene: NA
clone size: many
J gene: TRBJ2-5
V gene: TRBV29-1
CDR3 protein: CSASSPGTQETQYF
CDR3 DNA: TGCAGCGCCAGCTCCCCCGGGACACAAGAGACCCAGTACTTC

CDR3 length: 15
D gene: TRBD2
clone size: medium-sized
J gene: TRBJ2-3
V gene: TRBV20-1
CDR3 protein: CSALAGASFTDTQYF
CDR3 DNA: TGCAGTGCCTTAGCGGGAGCTTCGTTTACAGATACGCAGTATTTT

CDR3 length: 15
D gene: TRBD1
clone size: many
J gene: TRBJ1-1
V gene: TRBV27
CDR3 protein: CASSSPDRGFTEAFF
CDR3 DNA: TGTGCCAGCAGTTCCCCGGACAGGGGATTTACTGAAGCTTTCTTT

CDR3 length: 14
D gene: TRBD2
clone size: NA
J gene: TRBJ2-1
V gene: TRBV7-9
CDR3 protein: CASSPPGGAHEQFF
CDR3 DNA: TGTGCCAGCAGCCCCCCGGGGGGGGCCCATGAGCAGTTCTTC

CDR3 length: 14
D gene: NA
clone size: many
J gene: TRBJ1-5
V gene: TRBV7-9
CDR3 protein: CASSSSTLGQPQHF
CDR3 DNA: TGTGCCAGCAGCTCCTCCACTTTAGGTCAGCCCCAGCATTTT

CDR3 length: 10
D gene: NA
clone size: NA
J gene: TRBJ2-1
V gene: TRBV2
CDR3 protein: CASTGIEQFF
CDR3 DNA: TGTGCCAGCACCGGAATCGAGCAGTTCTTC

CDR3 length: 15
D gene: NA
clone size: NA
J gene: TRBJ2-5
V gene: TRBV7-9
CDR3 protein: CASSLSWDPKETQYF
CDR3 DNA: TGTGCCAGCAGCCTGAGTTGGGACCCGAAAGAGACCCAGTACTTC

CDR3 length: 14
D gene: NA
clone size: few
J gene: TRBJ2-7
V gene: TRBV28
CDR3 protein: CASSLEGNSYEQYF
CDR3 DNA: TGTGCCAGCAGTTTAGAGGGGAACTCCTACGAGCAGTACTTC

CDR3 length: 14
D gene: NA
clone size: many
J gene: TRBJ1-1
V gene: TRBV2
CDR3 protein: CASSDWGAGTEAFF
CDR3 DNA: TGTGCCAGCAGTGATTGGGGGGCGGGCACTGAAGCTTTCTTT

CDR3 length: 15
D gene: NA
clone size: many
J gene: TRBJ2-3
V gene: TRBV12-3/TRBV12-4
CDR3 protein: CASTLRGRRTDTQYF
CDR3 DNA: TGTGCCAGCACCCTCAGGGGCCGTCGGACAGATACGCAGTATTTT

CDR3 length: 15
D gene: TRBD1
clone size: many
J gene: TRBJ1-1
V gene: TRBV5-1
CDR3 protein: CASSPGQGELTEAFF
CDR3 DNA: TGCGCCAGCAGCCCGGGACAGGGTGAACTCACTGAAGCTTTCTTT

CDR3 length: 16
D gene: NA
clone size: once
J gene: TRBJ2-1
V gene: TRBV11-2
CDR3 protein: CASSLTGRGVYNERFF
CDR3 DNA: TGTGCCAGCAGCCTGACGGGTAGGGGTGTCTACAATGAGCGGTTCTTC

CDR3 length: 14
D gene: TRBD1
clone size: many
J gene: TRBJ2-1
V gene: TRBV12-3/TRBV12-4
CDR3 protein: CASSSQGARDEQFF
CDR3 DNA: TGTGCCAGCAGTTCACAGGGGGCGAGGGATGAGCAGTTCTTC

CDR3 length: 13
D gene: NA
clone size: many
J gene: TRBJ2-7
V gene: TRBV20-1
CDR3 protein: CSASKRDNYEQYF
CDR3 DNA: TGCAGTGCTAGTAAGAGGGATAACTACGAGCAGTACTTC

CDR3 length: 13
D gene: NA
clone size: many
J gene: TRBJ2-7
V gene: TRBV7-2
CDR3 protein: CASSLATDYEQYF
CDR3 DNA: TGTGCCAGCAGCTTAGCGACAGACTACGAGCAGTACTTC

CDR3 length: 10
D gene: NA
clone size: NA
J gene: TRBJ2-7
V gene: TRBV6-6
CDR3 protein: CASSYGEQYF
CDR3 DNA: TGTGCCAGCAGTTACGGGGAGCAGTACTTC

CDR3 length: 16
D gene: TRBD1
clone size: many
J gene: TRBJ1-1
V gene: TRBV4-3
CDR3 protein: CASSLGQALQGTEAFF
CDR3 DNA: TGCGCCAGCAGCCTGGGACAGGCGTTGCAGGGCACTGAAGCTTTCTTT

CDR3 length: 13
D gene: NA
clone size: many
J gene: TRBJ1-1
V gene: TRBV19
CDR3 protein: CASRELGGTEAFF
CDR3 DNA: TGTGCCAGTAGGGAACTAGGGGGAACTGAAGCTTTCTTT

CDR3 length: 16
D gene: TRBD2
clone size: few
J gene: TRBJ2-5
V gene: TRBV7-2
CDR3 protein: CASSFPFGGGLETQYF
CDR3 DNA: TGTGCCAGCAGCTTCCCTTTCGGGGGAGGGTTGGAGACCCAGTACTTC

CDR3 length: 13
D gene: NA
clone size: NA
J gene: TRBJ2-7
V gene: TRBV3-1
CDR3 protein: CASSQGPTYEQYF
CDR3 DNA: TGTGCCAGCAGCCAAGGCCCAACATACGAGCAGTACTTC

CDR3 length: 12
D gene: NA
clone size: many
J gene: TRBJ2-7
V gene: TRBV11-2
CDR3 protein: CASSLVSYEQYF
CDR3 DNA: TGTGCCAGCAGTTTGGTCTCCTACGAGCAGTACTTC

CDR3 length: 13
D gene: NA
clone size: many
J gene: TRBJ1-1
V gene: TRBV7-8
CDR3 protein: CASSLETFTEAFF
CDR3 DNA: TGTGCCAGCAGCTTAGAGACTTTTACTGAAGCTTTCTTT

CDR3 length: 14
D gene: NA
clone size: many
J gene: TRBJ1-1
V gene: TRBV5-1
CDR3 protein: CASSGDIRNTEAFF
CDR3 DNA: TGCGCCAGCAGCGGGGACATCCGGAACACTGAAGCTTTCTTT

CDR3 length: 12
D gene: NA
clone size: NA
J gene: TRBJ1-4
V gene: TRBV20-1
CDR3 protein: CSARPTNEKLFF
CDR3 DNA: TGCAGTGCTAGGCCAACTAATGAAAAACTGTTTTTT

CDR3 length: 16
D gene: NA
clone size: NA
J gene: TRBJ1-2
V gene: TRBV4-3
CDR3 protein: CASSQDREGTNYGYTF
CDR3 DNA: TGCGCCAGCAGCCAGGATCGGGAAGGGACGAACTATGGCTACACCTTC

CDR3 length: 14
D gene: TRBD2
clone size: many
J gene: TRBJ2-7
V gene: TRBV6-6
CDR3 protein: CASTGTSPDREQYF
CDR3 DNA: TGTGCCAGCACGGGGACTAGCCCCGATAGGGAGCAGTACTTC

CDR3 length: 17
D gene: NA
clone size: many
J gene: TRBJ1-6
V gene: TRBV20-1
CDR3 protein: CSAGGPGAARYNSPLHF
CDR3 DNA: TGCAGTGCTGGAGGACCCGGGGCCGCCAGGTATAATTCACCCCTCCACTTT

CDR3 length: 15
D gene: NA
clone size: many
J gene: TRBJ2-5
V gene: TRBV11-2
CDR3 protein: CASSSPEKPQETQYF
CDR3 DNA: TGTGCCAGCAGCTCCCCGGAGAAGCCCCAAGAGACCCAGTACTTC

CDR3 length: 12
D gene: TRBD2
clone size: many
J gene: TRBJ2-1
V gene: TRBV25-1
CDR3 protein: CASTSGMNEQFF
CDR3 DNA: TGTGCCAGCACTAGCGGGATGAATGAGCAGTTCTTC

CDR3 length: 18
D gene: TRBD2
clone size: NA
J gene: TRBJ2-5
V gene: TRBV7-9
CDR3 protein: CASSSYPGLAGGQETQYF
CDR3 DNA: TGTGCCAGCAGCTCCTACCCGGGACTAGCGGGGGGCCAAGAGACCCAGTACTTC

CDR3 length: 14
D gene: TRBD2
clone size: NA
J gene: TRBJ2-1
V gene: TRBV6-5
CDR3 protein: CASSFSGRGNEQFF
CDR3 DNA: TGTGCCAGCAGTTTTAGCGGGAGAGGCAATGAGCAGTTCTTC

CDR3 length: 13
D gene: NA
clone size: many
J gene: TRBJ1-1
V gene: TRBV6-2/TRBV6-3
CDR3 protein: CATQWGPNTEAFF
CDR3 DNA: TGTGCCACCCAGTGGGGGCCGAACACTGAAGCTTTCTTT

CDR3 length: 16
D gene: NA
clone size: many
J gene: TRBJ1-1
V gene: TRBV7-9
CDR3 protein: CASSSSGRTDNTEAFF
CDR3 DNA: TGTGCCAGCAGCTCCTCCGGCCGGACAGACAACACTGAAGCTTTCTTT

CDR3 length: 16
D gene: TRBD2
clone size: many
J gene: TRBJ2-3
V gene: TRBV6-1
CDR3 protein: CASSGLAAPSTDTQYF
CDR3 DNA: TGTGCCAGCAGTGGACTAGCGGCTCCTAGCACAGATACGCAGTATTTT

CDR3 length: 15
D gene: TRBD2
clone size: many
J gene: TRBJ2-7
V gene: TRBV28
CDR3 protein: CASSTELADPYEQYF
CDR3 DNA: TGTGCCAGCAGTACCGAACTAGCGGATCCCTACGAGCAGTACTTC